The clone carrying this T cell receptor (beta chain) has just one count. Libraries were prepared by immunoSEQ multiplex PCR; TCRdb keeps only in-frame clonotypes and omits some of them. The profile shows under 250,000 clones, about 82% of them singletons. Seattle-derived patients entered the study during active infection and were followed longitudinally. This sample stems from a study of blood T cell repertoires in COVID-19. V was pared by 6 bases and J by 2 bases, with 14 bases between. Germline V gene sequence: CDR1 SNHLY, CDR2 FYNNEI. The CDR3 has 14 amino acids. The gene calls are TRBV2 and TRBJ2-7, with TRBD1 as a possible D gene (6 bases). Sequencing input: peripheral blood. The source of this sequence is a woman at least 80 years old with COVID-19, enrolled during active disease. CDR3 DNA sequence: TGTGCCAGCAGCGTCGGGACACTAGCCTACGAGCAGTACTTC. Translation: CASSVGTLAYEQYF.